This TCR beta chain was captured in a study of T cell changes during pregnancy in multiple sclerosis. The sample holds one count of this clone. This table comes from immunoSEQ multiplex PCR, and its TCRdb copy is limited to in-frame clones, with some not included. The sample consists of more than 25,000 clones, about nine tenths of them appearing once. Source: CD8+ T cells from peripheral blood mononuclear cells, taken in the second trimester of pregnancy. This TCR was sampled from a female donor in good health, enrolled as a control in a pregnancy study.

The DNA of the CDR3 is TGTGCCAGTTGTCCGGGACACATCTATGGCTACACCTTC. Its translation: CASCPGHIYGYTF. V is TRBV19 and J is TRBJ1-2; D may be TRBD1 (6 bases). This CDR3 contains 13 residues. V lost 8 bases to trimming and J lost 4 bases, with 14 bases between them. Germline values: CDR1 LNHDA, CDR2 SQIVND (reference sequence).